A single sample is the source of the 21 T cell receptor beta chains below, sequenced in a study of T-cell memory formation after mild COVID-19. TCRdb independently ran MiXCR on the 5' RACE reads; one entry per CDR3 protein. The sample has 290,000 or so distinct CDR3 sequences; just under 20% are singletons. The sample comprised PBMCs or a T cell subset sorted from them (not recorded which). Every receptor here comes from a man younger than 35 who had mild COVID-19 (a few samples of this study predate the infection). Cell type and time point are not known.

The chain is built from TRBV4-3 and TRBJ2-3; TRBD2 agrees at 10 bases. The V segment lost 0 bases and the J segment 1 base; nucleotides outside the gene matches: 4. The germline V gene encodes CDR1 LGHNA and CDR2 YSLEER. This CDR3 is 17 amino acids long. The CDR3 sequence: CASSQDYGTSGTDTQYF. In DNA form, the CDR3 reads TGCGCCAGCAGCCAAGATTACGGGACTAGCGGCACAGATACGCAGTATTTT.

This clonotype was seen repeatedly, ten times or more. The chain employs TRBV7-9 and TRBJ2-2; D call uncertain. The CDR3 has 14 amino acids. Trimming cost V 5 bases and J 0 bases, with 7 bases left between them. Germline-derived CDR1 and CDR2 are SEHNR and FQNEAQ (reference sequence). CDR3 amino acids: CASSPAPNTGELFF. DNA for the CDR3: TGTGCCAGCAGCCCGGCCCCGAACACCGGGGAGCTGTTTTTT.

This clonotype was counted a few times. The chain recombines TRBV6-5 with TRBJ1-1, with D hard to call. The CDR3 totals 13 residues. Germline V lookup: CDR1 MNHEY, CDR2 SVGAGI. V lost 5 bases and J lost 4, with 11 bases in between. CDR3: CASSEYSGTEAFF. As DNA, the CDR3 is TGTGCCAGCAGTGAGTACAGTGGCACTGAAGCTTTCTTT.

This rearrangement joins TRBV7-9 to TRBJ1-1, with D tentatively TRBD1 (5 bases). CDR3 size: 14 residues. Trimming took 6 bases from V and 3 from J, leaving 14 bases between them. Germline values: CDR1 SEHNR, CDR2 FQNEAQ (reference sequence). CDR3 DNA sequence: TGTGCCAGCAGGGCAAATGTAGGGGACACTGAAGCTTTCTTT. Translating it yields CASRANVGDTEAFF.

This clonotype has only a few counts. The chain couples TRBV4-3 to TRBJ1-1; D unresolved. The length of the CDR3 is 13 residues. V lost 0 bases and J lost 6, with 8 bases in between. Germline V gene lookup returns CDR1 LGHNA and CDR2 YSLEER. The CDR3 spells CASSQDRFAEAFF. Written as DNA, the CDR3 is TGCGCCAGCAGCCAAGACAGGTTCGCTGAAGCTTTCTTT.

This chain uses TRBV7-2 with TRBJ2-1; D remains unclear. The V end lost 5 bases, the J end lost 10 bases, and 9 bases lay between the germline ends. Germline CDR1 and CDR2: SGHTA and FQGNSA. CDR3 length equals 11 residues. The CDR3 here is CASSPSWEQFF. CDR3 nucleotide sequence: TGTGCCAGCAGCCCGTCTTGGGAGCAGTTCTTC. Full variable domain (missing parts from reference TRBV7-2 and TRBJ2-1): GAGVSQSPSNKVTEKGKDVELRCDPISGHTALYWYRQSLGQGLEFLIYFQGNSAPDKSGLPSDRFSAERTGGSVSTLTIQRTQQEDSAVYLCASSPSWEQFFGPGTRLTVL.

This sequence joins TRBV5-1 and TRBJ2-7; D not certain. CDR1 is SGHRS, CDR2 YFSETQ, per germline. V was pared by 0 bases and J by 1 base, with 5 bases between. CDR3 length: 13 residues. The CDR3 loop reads CASSLAQSYEQYF. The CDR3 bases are TGCGCCAGCAGCTTGGCACAGTCCTACGAGCAGTACTTC.

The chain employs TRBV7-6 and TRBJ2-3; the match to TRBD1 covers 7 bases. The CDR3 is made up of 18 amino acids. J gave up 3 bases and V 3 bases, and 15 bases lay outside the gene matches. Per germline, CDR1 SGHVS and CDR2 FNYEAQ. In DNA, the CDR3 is TGTGCCAGCAGCTTTCGGACCGGGACAGCAGTTCCGACAGATACGCAGTATTTT. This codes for CASSFRTGTAVPTDTQYF. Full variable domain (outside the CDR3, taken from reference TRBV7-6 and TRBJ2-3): GAGVSQSPRYKVTKRGQDVALRCDPISGHVSLYWYRQALGQGPEFLTYFNYEAQQDKSGLPNDRFSAERPEGSISTLTIQRTEQRDSAMYRCASSFRTGTAVPTDTQYFGPGTRLTVL.

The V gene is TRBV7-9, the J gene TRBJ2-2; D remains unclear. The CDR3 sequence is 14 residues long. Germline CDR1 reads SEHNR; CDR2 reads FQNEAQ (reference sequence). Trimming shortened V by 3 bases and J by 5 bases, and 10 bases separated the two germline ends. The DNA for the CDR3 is TGTGCCAGCAGCTTTGCCGGGTTGACCGGGGAGCTGTTTTTT. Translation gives CASSFAGLTGELFF.

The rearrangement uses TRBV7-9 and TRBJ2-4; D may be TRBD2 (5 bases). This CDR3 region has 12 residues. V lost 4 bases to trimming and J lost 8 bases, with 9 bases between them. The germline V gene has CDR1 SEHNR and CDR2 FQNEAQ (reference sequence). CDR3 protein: CASSYPRDIQYF. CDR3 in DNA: TGTGCCAGCAGCTACCCGAGGGACATTCAGTACTTC.

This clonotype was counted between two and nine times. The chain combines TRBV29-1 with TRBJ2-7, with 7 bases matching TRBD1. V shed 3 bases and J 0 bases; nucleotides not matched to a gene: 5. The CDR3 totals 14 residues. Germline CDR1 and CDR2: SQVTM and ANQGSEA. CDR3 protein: CSVEMTGSSYEQYF. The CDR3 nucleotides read TGCAGCGTTGAGATGACAGGGAGCTCCTACGAGCAGTACTTC.

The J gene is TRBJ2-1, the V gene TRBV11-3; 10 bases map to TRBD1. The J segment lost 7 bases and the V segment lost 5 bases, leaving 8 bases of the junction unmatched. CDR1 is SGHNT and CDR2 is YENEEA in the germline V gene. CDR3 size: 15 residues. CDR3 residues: CASSPRQGAMNEQFF. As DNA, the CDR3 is TGTGCCAGCAGCCCTCGACAGGGGGCTATGAATGAGCAGTTCTTC.

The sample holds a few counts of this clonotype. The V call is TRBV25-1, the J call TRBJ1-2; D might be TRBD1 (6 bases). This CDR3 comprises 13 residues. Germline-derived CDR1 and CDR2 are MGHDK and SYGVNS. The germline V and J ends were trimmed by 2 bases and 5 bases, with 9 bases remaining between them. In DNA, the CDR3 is TGTGCCAGCAGTGAAGAGGGGGGGTATGGCTACACCTTC. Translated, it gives CASSEEGGYGYTF.

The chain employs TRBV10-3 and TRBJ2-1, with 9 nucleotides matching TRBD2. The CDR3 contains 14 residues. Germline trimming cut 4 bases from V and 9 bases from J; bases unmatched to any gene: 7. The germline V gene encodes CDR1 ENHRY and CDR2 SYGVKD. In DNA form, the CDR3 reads TGTGCCATCAGTGTGAGCGGGGGGACTCTTGAGCAGTTCTTC. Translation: CAISVSGGTLEQFF.

The chain's CDR3 is CASSYTAGVSGANVLTF. Here the CDR3 DNA reads TGTGCCAGCAGTTACACGGCAGGAGTCTCTGGGGCCAACGTCCTGACTTTC. J is TRBJ2-6 and V is TRBV6-5; no clear D gene. This CDR3 region has 17 residues. Germline loops: CDR1 MNHEY, CDR2 SVGAGI. Trimming shortened V by 2 bases and J by 0 bases, and 11 bases separated the two germline ends.

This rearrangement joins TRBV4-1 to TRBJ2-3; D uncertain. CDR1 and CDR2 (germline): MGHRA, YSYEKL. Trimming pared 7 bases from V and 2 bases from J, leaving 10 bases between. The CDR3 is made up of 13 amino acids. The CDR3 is CASTTAYTDTQYF. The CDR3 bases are TGCGCCAGCACTACGGCATACACAGATACGCAGTATTTT.

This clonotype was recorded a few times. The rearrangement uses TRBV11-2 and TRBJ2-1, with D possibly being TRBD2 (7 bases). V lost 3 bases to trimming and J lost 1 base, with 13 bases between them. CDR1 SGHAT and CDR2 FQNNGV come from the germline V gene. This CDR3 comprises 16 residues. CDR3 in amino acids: CASSFPGGHSYNEQFF. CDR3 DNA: TGTGCCAGCAGCTTTCCCGGGGGGCATTCCTACAATGAGCAGTTCTTC.

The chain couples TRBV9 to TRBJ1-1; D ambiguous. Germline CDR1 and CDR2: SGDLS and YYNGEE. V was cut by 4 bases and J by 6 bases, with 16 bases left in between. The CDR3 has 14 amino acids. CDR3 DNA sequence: TGTGCCAGCAGCCCAGACGTGGTGGGGTCTGAAGCTTTCTTT. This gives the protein CASSPDVVGSEAFF.

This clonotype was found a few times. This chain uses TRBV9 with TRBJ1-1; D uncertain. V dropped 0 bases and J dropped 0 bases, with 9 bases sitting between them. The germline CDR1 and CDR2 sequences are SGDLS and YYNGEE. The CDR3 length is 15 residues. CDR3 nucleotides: TGTGCCAGCAGCGTAGTAACGGGTATGAACACTGAAGCTTTCTTT. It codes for CASSVVTGMNTEAFF. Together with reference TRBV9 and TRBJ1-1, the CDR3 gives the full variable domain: DSGVTQTPKHLITATGQRVTLRCSPRSGDLSVYWYQQSLDQGLQFLIQYYNGEERAKGNILERFSAQQFPDLHSELNLSSLELGDSALYFCASSVVTGMNTEAFFGQGTRLTVV.

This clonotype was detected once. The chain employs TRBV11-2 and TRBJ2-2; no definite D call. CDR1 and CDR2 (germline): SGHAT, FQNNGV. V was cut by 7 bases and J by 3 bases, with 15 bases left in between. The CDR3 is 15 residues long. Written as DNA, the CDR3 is TGTGCCAGCAACCTAGGCCACCGGGACACCGGGGAGCTGTTTTTT. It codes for CASNLGHRDTGELFF.

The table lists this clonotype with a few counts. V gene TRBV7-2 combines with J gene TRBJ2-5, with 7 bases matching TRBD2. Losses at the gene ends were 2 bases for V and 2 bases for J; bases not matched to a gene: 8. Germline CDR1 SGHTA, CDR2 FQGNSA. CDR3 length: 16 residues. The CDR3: CASSLNALRGQETQYF. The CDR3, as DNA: TGTGCCAGCAGCTTAAATGCTTTGCGGGGGCAAGAGACCCAGTACTTC.